These 17 T cell receptor beta chains share one sample of origin, sequenced in a study of T cell changes during pregnancy in multiple sclerosis. Sequencing used immunoSEQ multiplex PCR; TCRdb keeps in-frame clones, though not all of them. The top ten hold roughly 0.5% of the sample, which has 35,000 to 45,000 clones, around nine tenths seen once. The specimen comprised CD4+ T cells from peripheral blood mononuclear cells, sampled in the first trimester of pregnancy. The origin of the receptors is a female donor in good health, enrolled as a control in a pregnancy study.

The gene calls are TRBV19 and TRBJ1-5, with D unclear. Trimming took off 4 bases at V and 8 bases at J, with 24 bases between the two ends. The CDR3 loop spans 17 amino acids. Per germline, CDR1 LNHDA and CDR2 SQIVND (reference sequence). The CDR3 region is CASSSFARGGRDEPQHF. The DNA for the CDR3 is TGTGCCAGTAGTAGCTTCGCCCGGGGAGGGCGGGATGAGCCCCAGCATTTT. Complete variable domain (other parts from reference TRBV19 and TRBJ1-5): DGGITQSPKYLFRKEGQNVTLSCEQNLNHDAMYWYRQDPGQGLRLIYYSQIVNDFQKGDIAEGYSVSREKKESFPLTVTSAQKNPTAFYLCASSSFARGGRDEPQHFGDGTRLSIL.

V usage is TRBV28 and J usage is TRBJ2-6; D is perhaps TRBD1 (6 bases). The CDR3 totals 16 residues. Germline V lookup: CDR1 MDHEN, CDR2 SYDVKM. Trimming took 6 bases from V and 2 from J, leaving 14 bases between them. This CDR3 is CASSTFRTAGANVLTF. CDR3 coding DNA: TGTGCCAGCAGCACATTTAGGACAGCTGGGGCCAACGTCCTGACTTTC.

The chain recombines TRBV19 with TRBJ1-3; 9 bases match TRBD1. This CDR3 region has 16 residues. Germline V lookup: CDR1 LNHDA, CDR2 SQIVND (reference sequence). Unmatched junction bases numbered 6, after V lost 4 bases and J lost 2 bases. CDR3 sequence reads: CASSTGTGLTGNTIYF. CDR3 nucleotides: TGTGCCAGTAGTACCGGGACAGGGCTAACTGGAAACACCATATATTTT.

The chain couples TRBV18 to TRBJ1-1; the D is unclear. The V gene lost 2 bases and the J gene lost 1 base, with 11 bases spanning the gap. The CDR3 has 15 residues. The germline V gene encodes CDR1 KGHSH and CDR2 LQKENI. In DNA, the CDR3 is TGTGCCAGCTCACCAGCGGCGCGGAGGAACACTGAAGCTTTCTTT. Protein product: CASSPAARRNTEAFF.

This chain connects TRBV27 to TRBJ2-7; tentatively, D is TRBD1 (5 bases). The CDR3 extends over 16 amino acids. V shed 5 bases and J shed 0 bases, with 17 bases lying between them. Germline CDR1 reads MNHEY; CDR2 reads SMNVEV (reference sequence). CDR3 region: CASSRFQGLSSYEQYF. DNA for the CDR3: TGTGCCAGCAGTAGATTTCAGGGCCTGAGCTCCTACGAGCAGTACTTC.

The rearrangement uses TRBV28 and TRBJ1-6, with D possibly matching TRBD1 (5 bases). The CDR3 contains 14 residues. Deletions cut 10 bases from V and 6 bases from J, with 16 bases between. Germline V CDR1 and CDR2: MDHEN, SYDVKM. CDR3 DNA: TGTGCCATCCAAAGATCGGGGGGTAATTCACCCCTCCACTTT. Translating it yields CAIQRSGGNSPLHF.

The J gene is TRBJ1-1, the V gene TRBV5-4; perhaps TRBD1 as D (6 bases). CDR1 is SGHNT, CDR2 YYREEE, per germline (reference sequence). V was clipped by 2 bases and J by 4 bases, with 15 bases between them. There are 15 residues in the CDR3. DNA for the CDR3: TGTGCCAGCAGCTTTACAGGTAGAGGGGGCACTGAAGCTTTCTTT. Its protein is CASSFTGRGGTEAFF. The entire variable domain, with the rest obtained from reference TRBV5-4 and TRBJ1-1, is as follows: ETGVTQSPTHLIKTRGQQVTLRCSSQSGHNTVSWYQQALGQGPQFIFQYYREEENGRGNFPPRFSGLQFPNYSSELNVNALELDDSALYLCASSFTGRGGTEAFFGQGTRLTVV.

Note on this clone: An end of the junction does not agree with germline; a read error may underlie this. The V and J genes are TRBV7-7 and TRBJ2-2; 9 bases map to TRBD1. The CDR3 is 15 residues long. Germline V CDR1 and CDR2: SSHAT, FNYEAQ (reference sequence). Here the CDR3 DNA reads TGTGCTAGCAGCCGCGACAGGGGGGGTACCGGGGAGCTGTTTTTT. Residues: CASSRDRGGTGELFF.

The CDR3 DNA follows: TGTGCCAGCAGGGAGGGATTTTTTGGCACAGATACGCAGTATTTT. Its translation: CASREGFFGTDTQYF. This chain uses TRBV2 with TRBJ2-3; the D gene is possibly TRBD2 (6 bases). Trimming removed 6 bases at V and 1 base at J, with 14 bases between. CDR1 is SNHLY, CDR2 FYNNEI, per germline. The CDR3 has 15 amino acids.

This rearrangement joins TRBV6-6 to TRBJ2-3; TRBD1 matches at 7 bases. Germline CDR1 MNHNY, CDR2 SVGAGI (reference sequence). V lost 6 bases, J lost 0 bases, and 9 bases stayed unmatched. The CDR3 runs to 16 residues. CDR3 coding DNA: TGTGCCAGCAGGACGACAGGGATCCCTAGCACAGATACGCAGTATTTT. Its protein product is CASRTTGIPSTDTQYF.

The chain joins TRBV5-4 to TRBJ1-1, with 7 bases fitting TRBD1. Trimming removed 6 bases from V and 0 bases from J; junction bases left unmatched: 5. Germline V gene sequence: CDR1 SGHNT, CDR2 YYREEE (reference sequence). CDR3 size: 14 residues. The chain's CDR3 is CASTRDRMNTEAFF. The CDR3 bases are TGTGCCAGCACCCGGGACAGAATGAACACTGAAGCTTTCTTT. Full variable domain (outside the CDR3, taken from reference TRBV5-4 and TRBJ1-1): ETGVTQSPTHLIKTRGQQVTLRCSSQSGHNTVSWYQQALGQGPQFIFQYYREEENGRGNFPPRFSGLQFPNYSSELNVNALELDDSALYLCASTRDRMNTEAFFGQGTRLTVV.

This clone was detected only once. The gene calls are TRBV15 and TRBJ2-7, with a tentative D call TRBD2 (6 bases). The CDR3 extends over 17 amino acids. The germline gives CDR1 LNHNV, CDR2 YYDKDF (reference sequence). Trimming pared 0 bases from V and 2 bases from J, leaving 17 bases between. The DNA of the CDR3 is TGTGCCACCAGCAGAGATAAAGTCGGGAGTCTCACCTACGAGCAGTACTTC. Its translation is CATSRDKVGSLTYEQYF.

V usage is TRBV6-5 and J usage is TRBJ2-3; TRBD2 might be the D (5 bases). CDR1 is MNHEY, CDR2 SVGAGI, per germline. V gave up 2 bases and J gave up 4 bases, with 13 bases separating them. This CDR3 has 15 amino acids. CDR3 bases: TGTGCCAGCAGTTACGCAATAAGGACTTCAGATACGCAGTATTTT. Its translation: CASSYAIRTSDTQYF.

The genes are TRBV4-3 and TRBJ1-2; D is unclear. The CDR3 length is 18 residues. The germline V and J ends were trimmed by 0 bases and 4 bases, with 21 bases remaining between them. The germline V gene encodes CDR1 LGHNA and CDR2 YSLEER. CDR3 DNA: TGCGCCAGCAGCCAAGATCTCCTGAGTCGCGGATTTTTCTATGGCTACACCTTC. Its protein product is CASSQDLLSRGFFYGYTF.

CDR3: CASSPGRGPNSPLHF. DNA of the CDR3: TGTGCCAGCAGCCCTGGGCGGGGCCCGAATTCACCCCTCCACTTT. The V call is TRBV7-2, the J call TRBJ1-6, with D perhaps matching TRBD1 (5 bases). CDR3 length: 15 residues. Germline CDR1 SGHTA, CDR2 FQGNSA. Trimming stripped 5 bases from V and 7 bases from J, with 15 bases between.

This clone was observed a handful of times. The chain uses TRBV5-1 and TRBJ1-6; D is unclear. This CDR3 comprises 14 residues. Germline assignment: CDR1 SGHRS and CDR2 YFSETQ. Deletions cut 2 bases from V and 7 bases from J, with 10 bases between. CDR3 residues: CASSFLPGNSPLHF. The CDR3, as DNA: TGCGCCAGCAGCTTTCTTCCGGGAAATTCACCCCTCCACTTT. The complete variable domain, with remaining parts taken from reference TRBV5-1 and TRBJ1-6, reads KAGVTQTPRYLIKTRGQQVTLSCSPISGHRSVSWYQQTPGQGLQFLFEYFSETQRNKGNFPGRFSGRQFSNSRSEMNVSTLELGDSALYLCASSFLPGNSPLHFGNGTRLTVT.

The chain carries TRBV28 and TRBJ1-5; D unclear. Per the germline V gene, CDR1 is MDHEN and CDR2 is SYDVKM. CDR3 length: 17 residues. Trimming took 2 bases from V and 6 from J, leaving 20 bases between them. CDR3 bases: TGTGCCAGCAGTTTAATTTTCGTCGGGAGTGGTATTCAGCCCCAGCATTTT. This translates into CASSLIFVGSGIQPQHF.